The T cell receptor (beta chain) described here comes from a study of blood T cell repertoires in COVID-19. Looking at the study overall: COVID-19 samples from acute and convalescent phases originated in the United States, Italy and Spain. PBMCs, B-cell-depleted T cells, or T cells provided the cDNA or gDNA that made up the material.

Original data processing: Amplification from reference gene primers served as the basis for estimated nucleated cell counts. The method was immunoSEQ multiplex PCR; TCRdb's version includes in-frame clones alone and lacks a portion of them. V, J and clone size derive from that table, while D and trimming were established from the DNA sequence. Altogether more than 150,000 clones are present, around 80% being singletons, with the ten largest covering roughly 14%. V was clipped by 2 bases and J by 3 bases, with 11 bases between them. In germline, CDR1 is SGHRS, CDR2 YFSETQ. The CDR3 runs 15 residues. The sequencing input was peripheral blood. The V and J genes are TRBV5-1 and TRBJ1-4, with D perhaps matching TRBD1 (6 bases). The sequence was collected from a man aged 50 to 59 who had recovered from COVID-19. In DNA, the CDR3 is TGCGCCAGCAGCTTTGACGGACAGTCTAATGAAAAACTGTTTTTT. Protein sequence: CASSFDGQSNEKLFF.